This section outlines one TCR beta chain sequence together with its context. As yet, its antigen is unknown. This entry belongs to a study of post-analysis software for immune sequencing data. The study, taken as a whole, reports: Five TRBV segments occurring more often in patients than controls included TRBV5-6, TRBV5-1 and TRBV20-1.

Each TCR beta cDNA library carried unique molecular identifiers. One entry per CDR3 protein results from TCRdb running MiXCR on the PCR reads. The data show about 430,000 distinct CDR3 sequences, 39% seen once. From germline, CDR1 is LGHNA and CDR2 YSLEER. This CDR3 spans 14 amino acids. The V and J ends lost 0 bases and 2 bases respectively, with 8 bases between them. The clonotype originates from a girl aged 2-10 years with multiple sclerosis. The sequencing sample was made of blood. V and J are TRBV4-3 and TRBJ2-7; perhaps TRBD1 as D (6 bases). The CDR3 DNA sequence: TGCGCCAGCAGCCAAGATGGGGGCCCCTACGAGCAGTACTTC. Residues: CASSQDGGPYEQYF.